Each of the 22 T cell receptor beta chains below was sequenced from the same sample in a study of T cell responses to AZD1222 COVID-19 vaccine. Sequencing used immunoSEQ multiplex PCR; TCRdb keeps in-frame clones, though not all of them. The sample lists 90,000 to 150,000 clones; roughly 91% were seen once. Here the sequenced sample was peripheral blood, taken 28 days after the second AZD1222 dose. The origin of the receptors is an adult who received the AZD1222 COVID-19 vaccine.

This chain links TRBV28 with TRBJ2-5; 9 nucleotides match TRBD1. The ends lost 2 bases at V and 4 bases at J; junction bases unmatched: 8. This CDR3 is 16 amino acids long. The germline CDR1 and CDR2 sequences are MDHEN and SYDVKM. The CDR3, as DNA: TGTGCCAGCAGTTTAACCGGGACAGGGACAGGAGAGACCCAGTACTTC. Translation gives CASSLTGTGTGETQYF. Together with reference TRBV28 and TRBJ2-5, the CDR3 gives the full variable domain: DVKVTQSSRYLVKRTGEKVFLECVQDMDHENMFWYRQDPGLGLRLIYFSYDVKMKEKGDIPEGYSVSREKKERFSLILESASTNQTSMYLCASSLTGTGTGETQYFGPGTRLLVL.

The chain recombines TRBV3-1 (or the pseudogene TRBV3-2) with TRBJ1-1; D gene ambiguous. Germline assignment: CDR1 LGHDT and CDR2 YNNKEL (reference sequence). There are 12 residues in the CDR3. With 1 base removed from V and 10 bases from J, the gap between germline ends came to 10 bases. DNA of the CDR3: TGTGCCAGCAGCCAAGGTAAGGTCGGAGCTTTCTTT. Protein product: CASSQGKVGAFF.

CDR3 sequence (DNA): TGTGCCAGCAGCTCCCAGGGGGCGCATAATTCACCCCTCCACTTT. Its protein product is CASSSQGAHNSPLHF. The chain links TRBV7-9 to TRBJ1-6; TRBD1 agrees at 8 bases. After removal of 4 bases from V and 5 bases from J, the junction contained 4 bases not matched to a gene. The CDR3 is made up of 15 amino acids. Germline V gene sequence: CDR1 SEHNR, CDR2 FQNEAQ (reference sequence).

V gene TRBV6-2 or TRBV6-3 combines with J gene TRBJ2-7; possibly TRBD1 or TRBD2 for D (5 bases each). Germline assignment: CDR1 MNHEY and CDR2 SVGEGT. V shed 2 bases and J shed 7 bases, with 18 bases lying between them. The CDR3 covers 15 residues. CDR3 sequence: CASSYTGTVKWEQYF. The CDR3 bases are TGTGCCAGCAGTTACACCGGGACCGTTAAATGGGAGCAGTACTTC.

In nucleotides, the CDR3 is TGTGCCAGCAGTTTAATACAGACCTCCTACGAGCAGTACTTC. Its translation is CASSLIQTSYEQYF. The chain recombines TRBV27 with TRBJ2-7; D not certain. V lost 2 bases to trimming and J lost 0 bases, with 8 bases between them. Germline V lookup: CDR1 MNHEY, CDR2 SMNVEV (reference sequence). The CDR3 spans 14 residues.

The chain recombines TRBV15 with TRBJ2-2; D is unclear. Germline V CDR1 and CDR2: LNHNV, YYDKDF (reference sequence). This CDR3 spans 12 amino acids. The germline V and J ends were trimmed by 0 bases and 8 bases, with 4 bases remaining between them. CDR3 DNA: TGTGCCACCAGCAGAGATAGTGGGGAGCTGTTTTTT. This translates into CATSRDSGELFF.

The chain uses TRBV11-2 and TRBJ2-7; D possibly matches TRBD1 or TRBD2 (5 bases each). CDR1 is SGHAT, CDR2 FQNNGV, per germline. Trimming took 1 base from V and 1 from J, leaving 11 bases between them. The CDR3 loop spans 15 amino acids. This CDR3 is CASSLAWDGSYEQYF. CDR3 sequence (DNA): TGTGCCAGCAGCTTAGCCTGGGACGGTTCCTACGAGCAGTACTTC.

V is TRBV10-3 and J is TRBJ2-3; 8 nucleotides line up with TRBD2. The germline V gene encodes CDR1 ENHRY and CDR2 SYGVKD. The CDR3 spans 13 residues. After removal of 6 bases from V and 1 base from J, the junction contained 0 bases not matched to a gene. The CDR3 DNA reads TGTGCCATCAGCGGGGGGGGCACAGATACGCAGTATTTT. It specifies CAISGGGTDTQYF.

About this clone: The same CDR3 arises from other DNA sequences in this sample as well. This chain joins TRBV18 and TRBJ1-1; possibly TRBD1 for D (6 bases). V dropped 3 bases and J dropped 1 base, with 6 bases sitting between them. CDR3 length: 13 residues. CDR1 is KGHSH and CDR2 is LQKENI in the germline V gene. The CDR3 DNA reads as TGTGCCAGCTCACCGGGACAGAACACTGAAGCTTTCTTT. This codes for CASSPGQNTEAFF.

The rearrangement uses TRBV6-5 and TRBJ1-4; tentative D call: TRBD1 (6 bases). The V gene's germline CDR1 is MNHEY and CDR2 SVGAGI. CDR3 length: 15 amino acids. Deletions cut 7 bases from V and 7 bases from J, with 19 bases between. The CDR3, as DNA: TGTGCCAGCACCGCCAGGAGGGGGGAATCTGAAAAACTGTTTTTT. This encodes CASTARRGESEKLFF.

The chain links TRBV7-9 to TRBJ1-1; the D gene is possibly TRBD1 (6 bases). This CDR3 is built from 14 residues. Trimming took off 0 bases at V and 5 bases at J, with 10 bases between the two ends. The germline CDR1 and CDR2 sequences are SEHNR and FQNEAQ (reference sequence). The CDR3 here is CASSLAGAGTEAFF. For the CDR3, the DNA is TGTGCCAGCAGCTTAGCGGGGGCCGGGACTGAAGCTTTCTTT.

The chain uses TRBV4-1 and TRBJ2-5, with D unresolved. The germline gives CDR1 MGHRA, CDR2 YSYEKL. This CDR3 has 16 amino acids. V was trimmed by 2 bases and J by 2 bases, leaving 15 bases between them. The CDR3 nucleotides are TGCGCCAGCAGCCAAAGGGATACAGAGGTGCAAGAGACCCAGTACTTC. It yields the protein CASSQRDTEVQETQYF.

The rearrangement joins TRBV27 to TRBJ1-4; tentatively, D is TRBD1 (5 bases). The CDR3 is 15 residues long. Germline V gene sequence: CDR1 MNHEY, CDR2 SMNVEV (reference sequence). Trimming pared 4 bases from V and 5 bases from J, leaving 14 bases between. In DNA form, the CDR3 reads TGTGCCAGCAGTTCGAGGGCAGGGTCAAATGAAAAACTGTTTTTT. Translation: CASSSRAGSNEKLFF.

The J gene is TRBJ1-2, the V gene TRBV2; 7 bases line up with TRBD1. Trimming at V came to 6 bases and at J to 10 bases, leaving 14 bases not matched to a gene. Germline CDR1 SNHLY, CDR2 FYNNEI. The CDR3 sequence is 14 residues long. This CDR3 reads CASSSGTDKLIYTF. For the CDR3, the DNA is TGTGCCAGCAGCTCCGGGACAGATAAACTTATCTACACCTTC.

The chain joins TRBV4-2 to TRBJ2-7; D ambiguous. Deletions cut 0 bases from V and 3 bases from J, with 12 bases between. The CDR3 length is 15 residues. Germline CDR1 reads LGHNA; CDR2 reads YNFKEQ. The CDR3 sequence: CASSQEARYYYEQYF. The CDR3 bases are TGTGCCAGCAGCCAAGAGGCCAGGTATTACTACGAGCAGTACTTC.

V usage is TRBV7-6 and J usage is TRBJ1-3, with TRBD1 matching 8 bases. V lost 0 bases to trimming and J lost 4 bases; unmatched junction nucleotides: 2. This CDR3 contains 15 residues. The germline gives CDR1 SGHVS, CDR2 FNYEAQ. In DNA, the CDR3 is TGTGCCAGCAGCTTAGCGTGGACAGGGGGAAACACCATATATTTT. It encodes CASSLAWTGGNTIYF.

The chain employs TRBV30 and TRBJ1-2; D gene uncertain. V lost 3 bases to trimming and J lost 4 bases, with 9 bases between them. The CDR3 consists of 12 residues. Germline CDR1 reads GTSNPN; CDR2 reads SVGIG (reference sequence). CDR3 protein: CAWRNTAYGYTF. The CDR3 bases are TGTGCCTGGAGGAATACAGCCTATGGCTACACCTTC. The variable domain in full, with the rest retrieved from reference TRBV30 and TRBJ1-2, is SQTIHQWPATLVQPVGSPLSLECTVEGTSNPNLYWYRQAAGRGLQLLFYSVGIGQISSEVPQNLSASRPQDRQFILSSKKLLLSDSGFYLCAWRNTAYGYTFGSGTRLTVV.

This chain connects TRBV11-1 to TRBJ2-4; D possibly corresponds to TRBD1 (5 bases). The germline V gene encodes CDR1 SGHAT and CDR2 FQDESV (reference sequence). The CDR3 has 15 residues. Trimming took 0 bases from V and 9 from J, leaving 15 bases between them. The CDR3 DNA reads TGTGCCAGCAGCTTAGCGAGGCCCCAGGGAATCATTCAGTACTTC. This sequence encodes CASSLARPQGIIQYF.

CDR3 sequence reads: CSVSKRGAYDTQYF. The CDR3 DNA reads TGCAGCGTCAGTAAGCGGGGGGCCTATGATACGCAGTATTTT. The J gene is TRBJ2-3, the V gene TRBV29-1, with 9 bases that match TRBD2. Trimming cost V 6 bases and J 6 bases; bases outside gene matches: 10. CDR1 and CDR2 from the germline V gene are SQVTM and ANQGSEA. This CDR3 has 14 residues.

This chain uses TRBV19 with TRBJ1-3, with unresolved D. The CDR3 sequence is 14 residues long. Trimming removed 5 bases from V and 0 bases from J, with 8 bases in between. Germline V gives CDR1 LNHDA, CDR2 SQIVND (reference sequence). The CDR3 DNA reads TGTGCCAGTAGTTTTGTCGGCTCTGGAAACACCATATATTTT. Protein sequence: CASSFVGSGNTIYF.

This chain connects TRBV5-6 to TRBJ1-6, with D hard to call. Germline CDR1 SGHDT, CDR2 YYEEEE. Trimming took 1 base from V and 6 from J, leaving 8 bases between them. This CDR3 is 14 amino acids long. Here the CDR3 DNA reads TGTGCCAGCAGCTTGAGAGGTAGTAATTCACCCCTCCACTTT. Its translation: CASSLRGSNSPLHF.

V gene TRBV7-9 combines with J gene TRBJ1-4, with a possible D match to TRBD1 (5 bases). Trimming removed 4 bases at V and 0 bases at J, with 18 bases between. The CDR3 is 18 amino acids. CDR1 is SEHNR and CDR2 is FQNEAQ in the germline V gene (reference sequence). The CDR3 reads CASSSPWGRSATNEKLFF. CDR3 sequence (DNA): TGTGCCAGCAGCTCTCCCTGGGGCAGGAGTGCAACTAATGAAAAACTGTTTTTT.